The rows below give T cell receptor beta chains drawn from one sample of a study of patients and donors after allogeneic stem cell transplantation. MiXCR, applied by TCRdb to the RT-PCR reads, yields one record per CDR3 protein. The sample includes around 150,000 distinct CDR3 sequences, around 30% of them seen just once. The specimen sequenced was blood, either unsorted or a sorted T cell fraction (not recorded which). The receptors shown here come from a human donor who was either an allogeneic HSCT recipient or a stem cell or donor lymphocyte infusion donor (not recorded which). It is not recorded whose cells these are; they may come from a transplant donor. CDR3s leave out the opening cysteine and the closing phenylalanine or tryptophan. Fields, in order: V gene, J gene, CDR3 protein.

>TRBV29-1|TRBJ2-5
SVHTSAQETQY
>TRBV12-3/TRBV12-4|TRBJ2-1
ASSFALPNYNEQF
>TRBV20-1|TRBJ2-7
SARDGQGTSLYEQY
>TRBV10-1|TRBJ1-1
ASSEAQEMNTEAF
>TRBV6-5|TRBJ1-1
ASSYSRNTEAF
>TRBV12-5|TRBJ2-1
ASAPTVGGMSSYNEQF
>TRBV20-1|TRBJ1-6
SATGTLNSPLH
>TRBV10-1|TRBJ2-5
ASSERMAEETQY
>TRBV16|TRBJ2-7
ASSQSAGRGSSYEQY
>TRBV6-5|TRBJ1-6
ASSYSRQGNSPLH
>TRBV27|TRBJ2-3
ASSLWEGNTDTQY
>TRBV3-1|TRBJ2-5
ASSQSQRAQY
>TRBV7-9|TRBJ2-7
ASSLFGAGIYEQY
>TRBV20-1|TRBJ2-1
SAPDPSGRAWEQF
>TRBV30|TRBJ1-4
AWSNSNEKLF
>TRBV7-2|TRBJ2-3
ASSLSQREGLADTQY
>TRBV27|TRBJ1-4
ASSHRTGEKLF
>TRBV18|TRBJ1-1
ASSPVDSWNTEAF
>TRBV24-1|TRBJ2-3
ATSAANRGDTQY
>TRBV29-1|TRBJ2-3
SVEDMTSGRARGDTQY
>TRBV20-1|TRBJ2-7
SARTGISEQY
>TRBV12-3/TRBV12-4|TRBJ2-3
ASSLPFDTQY
>TRBV7-8|TRBJ2-7
ASSLGAGTSGAYEQY
>TRBV7-2|TRBJ2-3
ASSLGPDTQY